This entry describes one T cell receptor (beta chain). Other nucleotide sequences from this sample produce the same CDR3. Between the trimmed V and J ends, which lost 0 bases and 0 bases, there was a span of 8 bases. CDR3 size: 15 residues. The germline V gene has CDR1 MNHEY and CDR2 SVGAGI. The data belong to a study of shared clonotypes between healthy human individuals. The assay was immunoSEQ multiplex PCR, and TCRdb's table has in-frame clones only and misses some. The sample comprises about 2.3 million clones, 92% of which are singletons, and around 0.38% rests with the top ten. The chain links TRBV6-5 to TRBJ1-1, with D tentatively TRBD1 (5 bases). Specimen: naive CD4+ T cells from PBMCs. Regarding subset: CD45RA+ positively selected. The source is a man between 18 and 35 years old in good health. Some clones in this sample may be carry-over from other donors' samples. The CDR3 nucleotides are TGTGCCAGCAGTTACTCGGGACGGTTGAACACTGAAGCTTTCTTT. As protein: CASSYSGRLNTEAFF.